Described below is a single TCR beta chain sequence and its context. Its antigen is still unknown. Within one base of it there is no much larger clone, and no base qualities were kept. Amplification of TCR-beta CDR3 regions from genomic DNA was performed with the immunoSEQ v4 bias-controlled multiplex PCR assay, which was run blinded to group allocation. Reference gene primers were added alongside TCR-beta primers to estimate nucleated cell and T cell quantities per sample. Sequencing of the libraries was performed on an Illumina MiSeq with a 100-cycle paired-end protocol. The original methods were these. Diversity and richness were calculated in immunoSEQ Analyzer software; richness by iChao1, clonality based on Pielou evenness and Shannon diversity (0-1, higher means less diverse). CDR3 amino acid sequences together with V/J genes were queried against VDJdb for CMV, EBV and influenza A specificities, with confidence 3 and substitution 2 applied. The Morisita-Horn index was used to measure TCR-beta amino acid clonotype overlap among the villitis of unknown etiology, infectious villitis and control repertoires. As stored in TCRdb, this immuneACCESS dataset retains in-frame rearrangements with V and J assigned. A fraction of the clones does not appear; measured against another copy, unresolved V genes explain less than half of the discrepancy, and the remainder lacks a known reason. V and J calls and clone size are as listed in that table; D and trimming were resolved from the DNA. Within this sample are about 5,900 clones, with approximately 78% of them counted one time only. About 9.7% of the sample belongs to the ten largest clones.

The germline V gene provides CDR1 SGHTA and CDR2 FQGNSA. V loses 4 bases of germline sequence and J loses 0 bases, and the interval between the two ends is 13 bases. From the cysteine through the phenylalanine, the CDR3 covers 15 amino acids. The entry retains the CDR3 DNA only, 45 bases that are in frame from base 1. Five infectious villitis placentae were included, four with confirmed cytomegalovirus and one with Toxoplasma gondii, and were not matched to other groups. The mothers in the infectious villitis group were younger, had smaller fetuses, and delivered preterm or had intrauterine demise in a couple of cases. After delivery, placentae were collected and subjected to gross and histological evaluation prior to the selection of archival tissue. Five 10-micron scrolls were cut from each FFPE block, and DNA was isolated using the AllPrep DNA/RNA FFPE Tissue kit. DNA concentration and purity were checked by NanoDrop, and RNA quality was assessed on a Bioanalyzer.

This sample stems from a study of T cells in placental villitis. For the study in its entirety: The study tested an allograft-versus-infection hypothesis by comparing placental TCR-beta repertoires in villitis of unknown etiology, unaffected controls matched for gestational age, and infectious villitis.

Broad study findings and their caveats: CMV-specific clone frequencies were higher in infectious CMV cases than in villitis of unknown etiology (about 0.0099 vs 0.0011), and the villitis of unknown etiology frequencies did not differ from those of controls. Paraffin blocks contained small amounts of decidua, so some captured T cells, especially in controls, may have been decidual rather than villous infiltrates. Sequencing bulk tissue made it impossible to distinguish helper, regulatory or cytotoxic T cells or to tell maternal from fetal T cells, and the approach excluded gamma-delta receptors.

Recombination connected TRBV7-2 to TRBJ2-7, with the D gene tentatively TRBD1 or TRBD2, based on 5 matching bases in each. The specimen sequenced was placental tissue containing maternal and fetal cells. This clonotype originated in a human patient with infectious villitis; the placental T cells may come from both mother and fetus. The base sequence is TGTGCCAGCAGCTCGAGGGGAGTGGGCTCCTACGAGCAGTACTTC. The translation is CASSSRGVGSYEQYF.